The 4 T cell receptor beta chains below come from one sample, sequenced in a study of identical twins. MiXCR, applied by TCRdb to the 5' RACE reads, yields one record per CDR3 protein. The sample includes 450,000 or so distinct CDR3 sequences, roughly 24% of them seen just once. This sample also appeared in a second study, on T cells expressing NK-cell markers.

The sequencing input was CD4+ T cells sorted from blood. The receptors were sampled from a woman aged 18-29 years in good health.

The sample holds many counts of this clonotype. V usage is TRBV24-1 and J usage is TRBJ2-3; 9 bases match TRBD2. V dropped 3 bases and J dropped 5; count of bases not matched to a gene: 5. This CDR3 comprises 15 residues. Germline CDR1 and CDR2: KGHDR and SFDVKD. CDR3 region: CATSDPRRGGDTQYF. The CDR3 bases are TGTGCCACCAGTGATCCGCGGCGGGGGGGAGATACGCAGTATTTT.

This clonotype was counted between two and nine times. The chain carries TRBV3-1 and TRBJ1-5, with D perhaps matching TRBD1 (6 bases). This CDR3 spans 13 amino acids. V was pared by 3 bases and J by 10 bases, with 13 bases between. CDR1 is LGHDT and CDR2 is YNNKEL in the germline V gene (reference sequence). This CDR3 is CASSQSTGRPQHF. CDR3 nucleotide sequence: TGTGCCAGCAGCCAGTCTACAGGGCGTCCCCAGCATTTT.

In this sample, this clonotype turned up a few times. This rearrangement joins TRBV4-3 to TRBJ2-3; 8 bases match TRBD2. Germline V gene lookup returns CDR1 LGHNA and CDR2 YSLEER. With 4 bases clipped from V and 5 bases from J, the junction kept 8 bases outside the gene matches. The CDR3 spans 15 residues. This CDR3 is CASSLQRERGDTQYF. The CDR3 coding sequence is TGCGCCAGCAGCCTCCAGCGGGAGAGGGGAGATACGCAGTATTTT.

This clonotype was counted many times. The chain is built from TRBV15 and TRBJ2-1; possible D gene TRBD1, 5 bases. Trimming removed 2 bases at V and 7 bases at J, with 18 bases between. The CDR3 contains 16 residues. Germline loops: CDR1 LNHNV, CDR2 YYDKDF (reference sequence). CDR3 sequence reads: CATSRQGRTARNEQFF. The CDR3 DNA is TGTGCCACCAGCAGACAGGGCAGGACCGCTAGGAATGAGCAGTTCTTC. Full variable domain (rest looked up from reference TRBV15 and TRBJ2-1): DAMVIQNPRYQVTQFGKPVTLSCSQTLNHNVMYWYQQKSSQAPKLLFHYYDKDFNNEADTPDNFQSRRPNTSFCFLDIRSPGLGDTAMYLCATSRQGRTARNEQFFGPGTRLTVL.